This T cell receptor (beta chain) was identified during a study of blood T cell repertoires in COVID-19. Across the whole study: There were acute and convalescent COVID-19 samples, and they came from the United States, Italy and Spain.

Here immunoSEQ multiplex PCR was the method, and the copy in TCRdb shows in-frame clones only, minus some. The sample lists about 250,000 clones, 70% to 85% occurring once. Germline V lookup: CDR1 SGHAT, CDR2 FQNNGV. V shed 6 bases and J 7 bases; nucleotides not matched to a gene: 20. The CDR3 sequence is 18 residues long. The sample was peripheral blood. The chain couples TRBV11-2 to TRBJ2-2; 7 bases are shared with TRBD1. The TCR comes from a human donor with COVID-19, enrolled during active disease. The donor label of this sample is uncertain. Here the CDR3 reads CASSVGYPAGGPLGELFF. CDR3 nucleotides: TGTGCCAGCAGTGTGGGGTATCCGGCAGGGGGACCCCTCGGGGAGCTGTTTTTT.